This entry features one T cell receptor beta chain sequence. Its antigen remains unidentified. From RNA transcripts, TCR beta CDR3 regions were amplified. HTBI primers were used for first-round RT-PCR of the TCR CDR3. TCRdb re-called the multiplex PCR reads with MiXCR, one entry per CDR3 protein. The table records 730,000 or so distinct CDR3 sequences, 18% of them present only once. The data derive from a study of T cells in Graves' hyperthyroidism and ophthalmopathy. Broader study findings: Most clonotypes expanded in thyroid above 0.001 were likewise present in blood.

V was clipped by 2 bases and J by 4 bases, with 15 bases between them. Germline-derived CDR1 and CDR2 are SGHDT and YYEEEE. CDR3 length: 15 amino acids. This chain connects TRBV5-6 to TRBJ1-1; D is possibly TRBD1 (6 bases). This TCR derives from a woman aged 45-65 years with Graves' hyperthyroidism that later progressed to Graves' ophthalmopathy. Specimen: blood. The CDR3 protein is CASSLNRVGGTEAFF. The CDR3 coding sequence is TGTGCCAGCAGCTTAAACAGGGTGGGCGGCACTGAAGCTTTCTTT. Full variable domain (remainder filled in from reference TRBV5-6 and TRBJ1-1): DAGVTQSPTHLIKTRGQQVTLRCSPKSGHDTVSWYQQALGQGPQFIFQYYEEEERQRGNFPDRFSGHQFPNYSSELNVNALLLGDSALYLCASSLNRVGGTEAFFGQGTRLTVV.